This T cell receptor beta chain is drawn from a study of T cells after yellow fever vaccination. One entry per CDR3 protein, called by TCRdb with MiXCR from the 5' RACE reads. The sample holds fewer than 100,000 distinct CDR3 sequences, about 8.8% seen once. This CDR3 has 17 amino acids. The V gene's germline CDR1 is SGHAT and CDR2 FQNNGV. Trimming shortened V by 8 bases and J by 4 bases, and 25 bases separated the two germline ends. This clonotype has at least ten counts. The receptor's source is a man between 18 and 29 years old who received the YFV17D yellow fever vaccine. The input for sequencing was CD8+ T cells not binding an NS4B(214-222) dextramer, sorted from PBMCs, taken around 14 days after the first yellow fever vaccination. The chain employs TRBV11-2 and TRBJ2-3, with TRBD1 as a possible D gene (6 bases). CDR3 protein: CASHSGVNTLNSDTQYF. As DNA, the CDR3 is TGTGCCAGCCACTCAGGGGTGAACACTTTAAATTCAGATACGCAGTATTTT.